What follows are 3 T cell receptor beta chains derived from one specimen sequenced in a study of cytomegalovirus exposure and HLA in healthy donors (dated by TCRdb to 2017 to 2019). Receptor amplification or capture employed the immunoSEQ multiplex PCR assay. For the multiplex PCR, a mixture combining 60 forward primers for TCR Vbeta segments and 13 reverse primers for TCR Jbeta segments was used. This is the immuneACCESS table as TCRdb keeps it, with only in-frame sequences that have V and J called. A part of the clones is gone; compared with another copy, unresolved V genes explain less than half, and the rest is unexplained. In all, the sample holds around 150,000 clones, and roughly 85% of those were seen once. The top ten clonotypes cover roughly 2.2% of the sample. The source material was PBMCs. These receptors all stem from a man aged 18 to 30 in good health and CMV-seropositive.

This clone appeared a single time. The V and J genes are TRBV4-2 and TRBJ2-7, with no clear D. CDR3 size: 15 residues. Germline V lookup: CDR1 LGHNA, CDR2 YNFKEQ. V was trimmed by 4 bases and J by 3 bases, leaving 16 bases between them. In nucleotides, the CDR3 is TGTGCCAGCAGCCCTGAGGCCTCTCCTAACTACGAGCAGTACTTC. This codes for CASSPEASPNYEQYF.

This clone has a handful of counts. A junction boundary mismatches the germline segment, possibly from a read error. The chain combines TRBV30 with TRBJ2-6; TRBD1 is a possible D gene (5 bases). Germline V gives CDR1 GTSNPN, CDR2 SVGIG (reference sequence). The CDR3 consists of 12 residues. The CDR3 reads CAWSPGANGLTF. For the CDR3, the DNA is TGTGCCTGGAGCCCTGGGGCCAACGGCCTGACTTTC.

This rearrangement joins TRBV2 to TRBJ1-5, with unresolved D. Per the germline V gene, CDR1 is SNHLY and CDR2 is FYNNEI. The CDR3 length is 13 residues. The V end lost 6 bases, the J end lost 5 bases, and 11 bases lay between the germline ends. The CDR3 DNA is TGTGCCAGCAGCGGACTCGGATATCAGCCCCAGCATTTT. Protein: CASSGLGYQPQHF.